A selection of T cell receptor beta chains follows, all from one sample in a study of shared T cell receptors in the human thymus. Assay used: immunoSEQ multiplex PCR; TCRdb lists only in-frame clones, some missing. The sample yields 720,000 or so clones, approximately 85% seen once. These same records also appear under a second study, on human thymus T cells.

Material: thymocytes. Every receptor here comes from a girl in the first two years of life with a congenital heart defect. Each CDR3 is given with its conserved first and last residue. The D gene is left open where the match is weak. Some rows mark clone size as missing; the rest say once, few, many or name a class of expanded clone.

d_gene	abundance	len	v_gene	j_gene	CDR3aa	CDR3nt
-	-	13	TRBV5-6	TRBJ1-2	CASSLEVRGGYTF	TGTGCCAGCAGCTTGGAGGTCCGGGGTGGCTACACCTTC
TRBD1	-	13	TRBV27	TRBJ1-3	CASSQQGADTIYF	TGTGCCAGCAGTCAACAGGGGGCAGACACCATATATTTT
-	once	14	TRBV6-1	TRBJ1-1	CATFGETRTEKAFF	TGTGCCACCTTTGGGGAAACTAGGACAGAAAAAGCTTTCTTT
TRBD1	-	14	TRBV6-5	TRBJ1-6	CASSYSDRASPLHF	TGTGCCAGCAGTTATTCGGACAGGGCATCACCCCTCCACTTT
TRBD1	once	18	TRBV7-9	TRBJ1-1	CASSRGDSIRSWNTEAFF	TGTGCCAGCAGCCGTGGGGACAGCATCCGTTCATGGAACACTGAAGCTTTCTTT
TRBD1	-	15	TRBV28	TRBJ2-5	CASSQTQGALGTQYF	TGTGCCAGCAGTCAAACTCAGGGGGCTCTCGGGACCCAGTACTTC
-	-	16	TRBV4-1	TRBJ1-5	CASSQDFEGGNQPQHF	TGCGCCAGCAGCCAAGATTTCGAGGGGGGCAATCAGCCCCAGCATTTT
TRBD1	-	15	TRBV28	TRBJ2-3	CAISGGVGWTDTQYF	TGTGCCATCTCAGGGGGTGTGGGGTGGACAGATACGCAGTATTTT
-	-	15	TRBV6-1	TRBJ2-1	CATLLGRYSYNEQFF	TGTGCCACCTTACTAGGTCGATACTCCTACAATGAGCAGTTCTTC
TRBD1	-	15	TRBV5-5	TRBJ2-1	CASSLNGQGGDEQFF	TGTGCCAGCAGCTTGAATGGACAGGGGGGGGATGAGCAGTTCTTC
-	-	18	TRBV30	TRBJ1-5	CAWSPPGQGSEGRQPQHF	TGTGCCTGGAGTCCCCCGGGCCAGGGGTCCGAAGGACGTCAGCCCCAGCATTTT
-	-	15	TRBV11-2	TRBJ2-7	CASSLVAGRFSEQYF	TGTGCCAGCAGCTTAGTGGCAGGAAGGTTTAGTGAGCAGTACTTC
-	-	15	TRBV18	TRBJ1-5	CASSPWGELEQPQHF	TGTGCCAGCTCACCATGGGGGGAACTGGAGCAGCCCCAGCATTTT
-	-	15	TRBV5-6	TRBJ1-2	CASSLTGPTNYGYTF	TGTGCCAGCAGCTTAACAGGACCGACTAACTATGGCTACACCTTC
TRBD1	-	15	TRBV9	TRBJ2-2	CASSPRDSYTGELFF	TGTGCCAGCAGCCCAAGGGACAGCTACACCGGGGAGCTGTTTTTT
-	-	13	TRBV6-5	TRBJ1-2	CASSYSANYGYTF	TGTGCCAGCAGTTACTCGGCCAACTATGGCTACACCTTC
-	-	21	TRBV4-1	TRBJ1-5	CASSQDHLGRRGFRGAQPQHF	TGCGCCAGCAGCCAAGACCACCTGGGACGGCGCGGGTTCAGGGGAGCTCAGCCCCAGCATTTT
TRBD2	-	15	TRBV5-1	TRBJ2-5	CASRGTSEAQETQYF	TGCGCCAGCAGGGGGACTAGCGAGGCTCAAGAGACCCAGTACTTC
TRBD1	-	16	TRBV6-6	TRBJ1-5	CASSYSDRVGNQPQHF	TGTGCCAGCAGTTACTCAGACAGGGTAGGCAATCAGCCCCAGCATTTT
TRBD1	-	18	TRBV19	TRBJ2-1	CASSIKIQGNTPYNEQFF	TGTGCCAGTAGTATAAAAATACAGGGGAATACTCCCTACAATGAGCAGTTCTTC
TRBD1	-	16	TRBV27	TRBJ1-6	CASSKRGRTYNSPLHF	TGTGCCAGCAGCAAAAGGGGGCGCACCTATAATTCACCCCTCCACTTT
TRBD1	-	15	TRBV4-1	TRBJ2-7	CASSRIGQEDYEQYF	TGCGCCAGCAGCCGAATCGGACAGGAAGACTACGAGCAGTACTTC
-	once	14	TRBV6-1	TRBJ1-1	CASLRFSGATEAFF	TGTGCCAGTCTTAGGTTTTCGGGAGCCACTGAAGCTTTCTTT
-	-	15	TRBV12-5	TRBJ1-5	CASGLLEDSNQPQHF	TGTGCTAGTGGTTTGCTGGAGGATAGCAATCAGCCCCAGCATTTT
-	-	10	TRBV9	TRBJ2-1	CASSVDPQVF	TGTGCCAGCAGCGTAGATCCCCAGGTCTTC
-	-	16	TRBV19	TRBJ2-1	CASSIDPLTPYNEQFF	TGTGCCAGTAGTATAGACCCATTGACACCCTACAATGAGCAGTTCTTC
-	-	13	TRBV28	TRBJ1-2	CASREGANYGYTF	TGTGCCAGCAGGGAGGGCGCCAACTATGGCTACACCTTC
TRBD1	-	16	TRBV28	TRBJ1-5	CASSLQPGQAGQPQHF	TGTGCCAGCAGTCTCCAGCCGGGACAGGCAGGCCAGCCCCAGCATTTT
-	-	13	TRBV10-1	TRBJ1-3	CASSDRSGNTIYF	TGCGCCAGCAGTGACCGCTCTGGAAACACCATATATTTT
TRBD1	once	15	TRBV9	TRBJ1-6	CASSVRDRGTSPLHF	TGTGCCAGCAGCGTAAGAGACAGGGGAACCTCACCCCTCCACTTT
TRBD1	-	13	TRBV28	TRBJ2-7	CASRDDREYEQYF	TGTGCCAGCAGAGATGACAGGGAGTACGAGCAGTACTTC
-	-	14	TRBV2	TRBJ1-2	CASSGDNRGSGYTF	TGTGCCAGCAGTGGGGATAATAGGGGGTCTGGCTACACCTTC
TRBD1	-	16	TRBV11-2	TRBJ2-1	CASSSRPRDRYNEQFF	TGTGCCAGCAGCTCTAGGCCCCGGGACAGATACAATGAGCAGTTCTTC
TRBD1	-	14	TRBV6-1	TRBJ2-3	CASRKGQGTDTQYF	TGTGCCAGCAGGAAGGGACAGGGGACAGATACGCAGTATTTT
-	-	16	TRBV30	TRBJ2-7	CAWSVPSGKSSYEQYF	TGTGCCTGGAGTGTACCGTCAGGGAAAAGCTCCTACGAGCAGTACTTC
TRBD1	once	15	TRBV9	TRBJ1-6	CASSAETGVVSPLHF	TGTGCCAGCAGCGCAGAAACAGGGGTGGTTTCACCCCTCCACTTT
TRBD2	-	17	TRBV7-6	TRBJ2-1	CASSPGISGGARNEQFF	TGTGCCAGCAGCCCAGGAATAAGCGGGGGGGCAAGGAATGAGCAGTTCTTC
-	-	13	TRBV29-1	TRBJ1-2	CSVVVREGGGYTF	TGCAGCGTTGTGGTCAGGGAGGGAGGAGGCTACACCTTC
TRBD2	-	13	TRBV2	TRBJ2-3	CAGSGGLTDTQYF	TGTGCCGGTAGCGGGGGCCTCACAGATACGCAGTATTTT
-	-	13	TRBV19	TRBJ1-3	CASRSRGGNTIYF	TGTGCCAGTAGGAGCAGGGGTGGAAACACCATATATTTT
TRBD1	-	16	TRBV27	TRBJ2-7	CASSPPEGQGGYEQYF	TGTGCCAGCAGTCCGCCCGAGGGACAGGGGGGCTACGAGCAGTACTTC
-	-	15	TRBV28	TRBJ2-5	CASSRDREVGETQYF	TGTGCCAGCAGTAGAGACAGGGAGGTCGGGGAGACCCAGTACTTC
-	-	14	TRBV29-1	TRBJ2-2	CSVEEGKGVGELFF	TGCAGCGTTGAAGAAGGGAAGGGGGTCGGGGAGCTGTTTTTT
-	-	14	TRBV5-1	TRBJ1-1	CASSFLVRNTEAFF	TGCGCCAGCAGCTTCCTAGTACGGAACACTGAAGCTTTCTTT
-	-	13	TRBV19	TRBJ1-1	CASSIEQNTEAFF	TGTGCCAGTAGTATAGAACAAAACACTGAAGCTTTCTTT
-	-	14	TRBV5-1	TRBJ2-3	CASSLGASTDTQYF	TGCGCCAGCAGCTTGGGGGCTAGCACAGATACGCAGTATTTT
TRBD1	-	16	TRBV14	TRBJ1-1	CASSRTPGTGNTEAFF	TGTGCCAGCAGCCGTACGCCCGGGACAGGGAACACTGAAGCTTTCTTT
TRBD2	-	17	TRBV2	TRBJ2-1	CASSDRASGGPSNEQFF	TGTGCCAGCAGTGATCGGGCTAGCGGGGGGCCCAGCAATGAGCAGTTCTTC
-	-	18	TRBV6-1	TRBJ1-1	CASSVPQFPTGLLTEAFF	TGTGCCAGCAGTGTACCCCAGTTCCCGACAGGTCTTCTAACTGAAGCTTTCTTT
-	-	20	TRBV16	TRBJ1-6	CASSQSPWRGVISVGSPLHF	TGTGCCAGCAGCCAATCGCCGTGGCGGGGTGTAATTTCGGTAGGATCACCCCTCCACTTT
-	once	16	TRBV29-1	TRBJ1-1	CSVEDLGGARNTEAFF	TGCAGCGTTGAAGATCTAGGGGGTGCCCGGAACACTGAAGCTTTCTTT
-	-	17	TRBV18	TRBJ2-7	CASSQRQCYPKVPEQYF	TGTGCCAGCTCACAGCGACAGTGTTACCCCAAAGTCCCCGAGCAGTACTTC
-	-	14	TRBV4-1	TRBJ1-1	CASSQVFRNTEAFF	TGCGCCAGCAGCCAAGTATTCAGGAACACTGAAGCTTTCTTT
TRBD1	few	19	TRBV30	TRBJ1-1	CAWRYYGTGVEEGNTEAFF	TGTGCCTGGAGGTACTACGGGACAGGGGTAGAAGAGGGGAACACTGAAGCTTTCTTT
-	few	19	TRBV28	TRBJ2-3	CASRRTAFDGDPSTDTQYF	TGTGCCAGCAGACGGACAGCGTTCGATGGGGATCCTAGCACAGATACGCAGTATTTT